The T cell receptor (beta chain) described here comes from a study of blood T cell repertoires in COVID-19. CDR3 length: 15 amino acids. The germline V gene has CDR1 SGHVS and CDR2 FQNEAQ. The V end was cut by 5 bases, the J end by 5 bases, with 19 bases between. Assay: immunoSEQ multiplex PCR; the TCRdb copy retains only in-frame clones and omits some. The sample lists about 260,000 clones, around nine tenths occurring once. Source material: peripheral blood. The V call is TRBV7-8, the J call TRBJ2-7; D unresolved. The TCR sequence derives from a man in his forties who had recovered from COVID-19. CDR3 residues: CASSLRMGSFHEQYF. CDR3 sequence (DNA): TGTGCCAGCAGCCTCCGTATGGGCAGTTTCCACGAGCAGTACTTC. The full variable domain, in which reference TRBV7-8 and TRBJ2-7 provide the parts outside the CDR3, is GAGVSQSPRYKVAKRGQDVALRCDPISGHVSLFWYQQALGQGPEFLTYFQNEAQLDKSGLPSDRFFAERPEGSVSTLKIQRTQQEDSAVYLCASSLRMGSFHEQYFGPGTRLTVT.